This entry is about one TCR beta chain. The data stem from a study of blood T cell repertoires in COVID-19. Study-level information: PBMCs, B-cell-depleted T cells, or T cells were the source of the cDNA or gDNA that made up the material.

Sequencing used immunoSEQ multiplex PCR; TCRdb keeps in-frame clones, though not all of them. The table lists about 200,000 clones, roughly 85% of them singletons. The junction had 15 bases not matched to a gene; V was cut back by 0 bases and J by 2 bases. CDR3 size: 19 residues. CDR1 LGHDT and CDR2 YNNKEL come from the germline V gene (reference sequence). The material sequenced was peripheral blood. The receptor's source is a man in his sixties with active or convalescent COVID-19. This sequence joins TRBV3-1 (or the pseudogene TRBV3-2) and TRBJ2-7; 8 bases fit TRBD1. The chain's CDR3 is CASSQDVDRAPRSPYEQYF. CDR3 in DNA: TGTGCCAGCAGCCAAGATGTGGACAGGGCCCCCCGTAGTCCCTACGAGCAGTACTTC.